This T cell receptor (beta chain) was sequenced during a study of cytomegalovirus exposure and HLA in healthy donors. Overall study context: HLA-typed donors contributed 80 million or so unique TCRs, which were held in an early data release. Broader study findings: There were some public TCRs occurring in many donors, but most TCR sequences were rare. In a later analysis, specific HLA alleles were associated with under 20,000 TCR beta sequences at a 0.05 false discovery rate.

PCR used 60 Vbeta primers and 13 Jbeta primers. The protocol was immunoSEQ multiplex PCR, while the TCRdb copy is restricted to in-frame clones and leaves out a portion. This listing includes over 40,000 clones. Donors in the study were healthy people who gave bone marrow. Trimming took 4 bases from V and 2 from J, leaving 9 bases between them. The CDR3 runs to 13 residues. The germline V gene encodes CDR1 SGHRS and CDR2 YFSETQ. On this clone: Its antigen is not known.

The source of this sequence is a man aged 25 to 45 in good health and CMV-seronegative. The chain combines TRBV5-1 with TRBJ1-2, with a weak D call TRBD1 (5 bases). The specimen was PBMCs. The CDR3 nucleotides read TGCGCCAGCAGCCCGGACACCAACTATGGCTACACCTTC. Its protein is CASSPDTNYGYTF.